This TCR beta chain was sequenced during a study of blood T cell repertoires in COVID-19. Clones were sequenced by immunoSEQ multiplex PCR, and TCRdb holds only the in-frame ones, with some missing. Among approximately 52,000 clones listed, approximately 86% were seen once. V dropped 3 bases and J dropped 5 bases, with 8 bases sitting between them. Germline V gene data show CDR1 as MRHNA and CDR2 as SNTAGT. The length of the CDR3 is 13 residues. Sequencing was carried out using peripheral blood. The TCR sequence derives from a man in his sixties with acute or convalescent COVID-19. V and J are TRBV6-4 and TRBJ2-1; unclear D gene. The CDR3 DNA is TGTGCCAGCAGTGAACTAAAAAACAATGAGCAGTTCTTC. The encoded protein is CASSELKNNEQFF.